This is a list of T cell receptor beta chains from one sample in a study of CD8+CD57+ T cells in acquired aplastic anemia. Each CDR3 protein is one row after TCRdb ran MiXCR on the reads. The repertoire holds some 160,000 distinct CDR3 sequences, with around half as singletons. Sequencing was carried out using sorted CD4+, CD8+, or CD8+CD57+ T cells (not recorded which) from PBMCs. The receptor source for this set is a human donor with aplastic anemia. The conserved cysteine and the conserved F or W are not part of the CDR3 here. The D gene is left open where the match is weak. The size of a clone is reported for some rows only, either as once, few or many, or as a class for expanded clones.

D | J | V | size | CDR3
TRBD2 | TRBJ2-3 | TRBV3-1 | once | ASSTRLAGTDTQY
TRBD2 | TRBJ2-1 | TRBV12-3/TRBV12-4 | many | ASSGLANSLRQF
- | TRBJ2-7 | TRBV7-7 | - | ASSRRGGSEQY
- | TRBJ2-1 | TRBV10-3 | few | AISTAGTNEQF
- | TRBJ2-5 | TRBV12-3/TRBV12-4 | - | ASSLHGGKETQY
TRBD1 | TRBJ1-2 | TRBV29-1 | - | SVDGTGDYGYT
- | TRBJ2-2 | TRBV19 | many | ASRTQGKANTGELF
TRBD1 | TRBJ2-1 | TRBV24-1 | - | ATDGQGAGEQF
TRBD1 | TRBJ1-2 | TRBV7-4 | once | ASSPEGTGAYGYT
TRBD2 | TRBJ2-7 | TRBV7-2 | - | ASSLSGGGEQY
- | TRBJ1-4 | TRBV6-1 | once | ASSLVAKGLF
TRBD1 | - | TRBV7-8 | - | ASSSGTGYDSEQF
- | TRBJ1-1 | TRBV6-1 | many | ASSTGNMNTEAF
TRBD1 | TRBJ2-1 | TRBV10-3 | - | AISDYNTGGSNSEQF
- | TRBJ2-7 | TRBV29-1 | - | SVEGRSGHSYEQY
TRBD2 | TRBJ2-5 | TRBV15 | - | ATSRALGQRGHETQY
- | TRBJ1-4 | TRBV6-1 | - | ASTGGRQTTNEKLF
- | TRBJ1-5 | TRBV19 | many | ASSLTWGGQPQH
- | TRBJ1-3 | TRBV6-5 | - | ASRSGVGGNTIY
- | TRBJ2-5 | TRBV7-7 | - | ASSPTGLETQY
TRBD1 | TRBJ1-2 | TRBV6-2/TRBV6-3 | - | ASSWDRSSGYT
- | TRBJ1-4 | TRBV6-6 | few | ASRPSPQGNNEKLF
TRBD1 | TRBJ2-7 | TRBV2 | - | ASRPGQGASYEQY
TRBD1 | TRBJ1-2 | TRBV3-1 | few | ASSSSGGSRCT
TRBD1 | TRBJ1-4 | TRBV7-2 | many | ASSPGGTNEKLF
- | TRBJ2-6 | TRBV7-9 | many | ASSLTGISGANVLT
- | TRBJ2-3 | TRBV20-1 | few | SARPISPIDTQY
- | TRBJ2-2 | TRBV24-1 | many | ATSDPGSGELF
- | TRBJ1-2 | TRBV19 | few | ASSIVPTNYGYT
- | TRBJ1-6 | TRBV28 | - | ASSFLGVNNSPLH
TRBD1 | TRBJ2-1 | TRBV6-2/TRBV6-3 | - | ASSPGGHEQF
- | TRBJ2-6 | TRBV7-2 | - | ASSLGSRGANVLT
TRBD1 | TRBJ2-7 | TRBV13 | many | ASSLVGTGEKQY
- | TRBJ1-5 | TRBV19 | many | ASSKQSSNQPQH
- | TRBJ2-3 | TRBV20-1 | once | SARGSSDTQY
TRBD1 | TRBJ2-7 | TRBV19 | few | ASSIHTGAYEQY
TRBD2 | TRBJ2-1 | TRBV10-3 | - | AISGGTSRSYNEQF
- | TRBJ1-5 | TRBV2 | - | ASSSGRLGNQPQH
- | TRBJ1-1 | TRBV20-1 | - | SADGGIGTEAF
TRBD1 | TRBJ2-4 | TRBV20-1 | few | SAGARSGTVIAKNIQY
- | TRBJ2-2 | TRBV12-3/TRBV12-4 | many | ASSLFDTGELF
- | TRBJ2-3 | TRBV29-1 | - | SVDRGVTDTQY
- | TRBJ2-1 | TRBV7-2 | once | ASSRNRDNEQF
- | TRBJ1-1 | TRBV5-1 | many | ASSQPSPGNEAF
TRBD2 | TRBJ2-1 | TRBV29-1 | - | SVEAPAGGIHNEQF
TRBD1 | TRBJ2-1 | TRBV9 | few | ASSVGTGGSYNEQF
TRBD2 | TRBJ2-3 | TRBV2 | many | ASRAGSGTDTQY
- | TRBJ2-7 | TRBV29-1 | - | SVASGLLSEQY
TRBD2 | - | TRBV2 | - | ASSERTSGVYEQY
- | TRBJ1-1 | TRBV2 | once | ASLKAMNTEAF
- | TRBJ2-2 | TRBV10-3 | many | AIRNGPQAGELF
- | TRBJ2-5 | TRBV15 | - | ATSKGVGTPIGRETQY
TRBD2 | TRBJ2-7 | TRBV18 | few | ASSPRVTSGGTPAAEQY
- | TRBJ2-5 | TRBV15 | - | ATSTLTRDTRQETQY
- | TRBJ1-4 | TRBV5-4 | - | ATKTAPNEKLF
- | TRBJ2-1 | TRBV7-7 | many | ASSPSVLGSNEQF
TRBD1 | TRBJ1-5 | TRBV10-3 | once | ASSWDRNQPQH
- | TRBJ1-5 | TRBV10-1 | - | ASTNTRSGGNQPQH
- | TRBJ2-1 | TRBV7-6 | many | ASSEGTSSYNEQF
TRBD2 | TRBJ2-7 | TRBV2 | - | ASSEASGGEQY